This T cell receptor beta chain is from a study of T cells in women clearing cervical HPV infection. Overall study results and limits: Richness differences could reflect unmeasured T-cell content per sample. Controls had more TRBV6-7 (about 0.16%) than cases (roughly 0.11%). CIN3+ cases had significantly higher TCR repertoire richness than controls, but evenness did not differ. Associations may precede or follow infection; HPV-specific or memory T cells were not isolated.

Some clones are missing from TCRdb's copy, which holds only in-frame ones; the method was immunoSEQ multiplex PCR. The clone table shows 25,000 to 35,000 clones, with the ten largest holding around 4%. Note on this clone: Antigen specificity is unknown. The read is 3 residues too short to cover the CDR3 end, so that end is filled in from the germline J gene.

This CDR3 has 12 amino acids. Per germline, CDR1 GTSNPN and CDR2 SVGIG (reference sequence). V lost 5 bases, J lost 8 bases, and 4 bases stayed unmatched. The sequencing input was blood buffy coat. The clonotype was recovered from a woman aged 18 to 75 with a cervical HPV16 infection that either progressed to CIN3+ or cleared (not recorded which). This chain uses TRBV30 with TRBJ1-4; 8 bases are a match to TRBD1. CDR3: CAWDRGEEKLFF. CDR3 bases read: TGTGCCTGGGACAGGGGTGAGGAAAAA.